This is a list of T cell receptor beta chains from one sample in a study of graft-versus-host responses after intestinal transplantation. Sequencing was performed with immunoSEQ multiplex PCR; in TCRdb, only in-frame clones are kept and a portion is missing. The table includes 65,000 to 85,000 clones, roughly 92% detected once. Here the sequenced sample was bone marrow, taken approximately 100 weeks after intestinal transplantation. The source of these receptors is a human patient who received an intestinal transplant, so some T cells may come from the graft donor. Each CDR3 is given with its conserved first and last residue. A D gene is named only where the DNA matches it firmly. Only part of the rows carry a size: once, few, many, or a class if the clone is expanded.

CDR3 protein: CAARAGAWEQFF; CDR3 DNA: TGTGCCGCCCGGGCAGGGGCCTGGGAGCAGTTCTTC; V gene: TRBV10-3; D gene: .; J gene: TRBJ2-1; CDR3 length: 12; clone size: .
CDR3 protein: CASSKGRHLPSTDTQYF; CDR3 DNA: TGTGCCAGCAGCAAGGGGCGACACCTTCCGAGCACAGATACGCAGTATTTT; V gene: TRBV21-1; D gene: .; J gene: TRBJ2-3; CDR3 length: 17; clone size: once
CDR3 protein: CASSEGDNYEQYF; CDR3 DNA: TGCGCCAGCAGCGAGGGGGATAACTACGAGCAGTACTTC; V gene: TRBV5-1; D gene: .; J gene: TRBJ2-7; CDR3 length: 13; clone size: .
CDR3 protein: CASSLTAAGANVLTF; CDR3 DNA: TGTGCCAGCAGTTTAACCGCAGCCGGGGCCAACGTCCTGACTTTC; V gene: TRBV28; D gene: .; J gene: TRBJ2-6; CDR3 length: 15; clone size: once
CDR3 protein: CASSLTGNQPQHF; CDR3 DNA: TGCGCCAGCAGCTTGACAGGCAATCAGCCCCAGCATTTT; V gene: TRBV5-1; D gene: .; J gene: TRBJ1-5; CDR3 length: 13; clone size: .
CDR3 protein: CASSLNLLPDEQYF; CDR3 DNA: TGTGCCAGCAGCTTAAACTTACTCCCCGACGAGCAGTACTTC; V gene: TRBV5-4; D gene: .; J gene: TRBJ2-7; CDR3 length: 14; clone size: .
CDR3 protein: CASSFMTGISTDTQYF; CDR3 DNA: TGTGCCAGCAGTTTCATGACCGGGATTAGCACAGATACGCAGTATTTT; V gene: TRBV28; D gene: .; J gene: TRBJ2-3; CDR3 length: 16; clone size: .
CDR3 protein: CASSLTGGFMNTEAFF; CDR3 DNA: TGTGCCAGCAGTTTGACAGGGGGTTTTATGAACACTGAAGCTTTCTTT; V gene: TRBV27; D gene: TRBD1; J gene: TRBJ1-1; CDR3 length: 16; clone size: .
CDR3 protein: CASSQPTGGDTQYF; CDR3 DNA: TGCGCCAGCAGCCAACCGACAGGGGGGGATACGCAGTATTTT; V gene: TRBV4-1; D gene: TRBD1; J gene: TRBJ2-3; CDR3 length: 14; clone size: .
CDR3 protein: CASRLAGRGSGKPYNEQFF; CDR3 DNA: TGTGCAAGTCGCTTAGCGGGGCGGGGGAGCGGGAAACCTTACAATGAGCAGTTCTTC; V gene: TRBV12-2; D gene: .; J gene: TRBJ2-1; CDR3 length: 19; clone size: .
CDR3 protein: CASSTREGPGLEQYF; CDR3 DNA: TGTGCCAGCAGCACCCGGGAGGGCCCCGGGCTCGAGCAGTACTTC; V gene: TRBV6-5; D gene: TRBD2; J gene: TRBJ2-7; CDR3 length: 15; clone size: .
CDR3 protein: CASSQDRQGGGYGYTF; CDR3 DNA: TGCGCCAGCAGCCAAGATCGGCAGGGAGGTGGTTATGGCTACACCTTC; V gene: TRBV4-1; D gene: .; J gene: TRBJ1-2; CDR3 length: 16; clone size: few
CDR3 protein: CASSYTGDRFYEQYF; CDR3 DNA: TGTGCCAGCAGCTACACAGGGGACAGATTCTACGAGCAGTACTTC; V gene: TRBV7-6; D gene: TRBD1; J gene: TRBJ2-7; CDR3 length: 15; clone size: .
CDR3 protein: CASSLVETQYF; CDR3 DNA: TGTGCCAGCAGCTTAGTGGAGACCCAGTACTTC; V gene: TRBV11-2; D gene: .; J gene: TRBJ2-5; CDR3 length: 11; clone size: .
CDR3 protein: CASILGGSYEQYF; CDR3 DNA: TGTGCCAGCATCTTGGGGGGGAGCTACGAGCAGTACTTC; V gene: TRBV6-1; D gene: TRBD2; J gene: TRBJ2-7; CDR3 length: 13; clone size: few
CDR3 protein: CASSQTLTGRGFNEQFF; CDR3 DNA: TGCGCCAGCAGTCAAACCCTGACAGGGCGTGGGTTCAATGAGCAGTTCTTC; V gene: TRBV23-1; D gene: TRBD1; J gene: TRBJ2-1; CDR3 length: 17; clone size: .
CDR3 protein: CASSYDDRGNYGYTF; CDR3 DNA: TGTGCCAGCAGTTACGATGACAGGGGGAACTATGGCTACACCTTC; V gene: TRBV6-5; D gene: TRBD1; J gene: TRBJ1-2; CDR3 length: 15; clone size: .
CDR3 protein: CASSTGFSGRVEETQYF; CDR3 DNA: TGTGCCAGCAGTACAGGTTTTAGCGGGAGGGTGGAGGAGACCCAGTACTTC; V gene: TRBV2; D gene: TRBD2; J gene: TRBJ2-5; CDR3 length: 17; clone size: .
CDR3 protein: CASSGTEAFF; CDR3 DNA: TGTGCCAGCTCGGGCACTGAAGCTTTCTTT; V gene: TRBV7-9; D gene: .; J gene: TRBJ1-1; CDR3 length: 10; clone size: .
CDR3 protein: CASSIKREPYEQYF; CDR3 DNA: TGTGCCAGTAGTATCAAGCGGGAGCCCTACGAGCAGTACTTC; V gene: TRBV19; D gene: TRBD2; J gene: TRBJ2-7; CDR3 length: 14; clone size: .
CDR3 protein: CASSPDSPGQAYYEQYF; CDR3 DNA: TGTGCCAGCAGCCCAGATTCCCCGGGACAGGCTTACTACGAGCAGTACTTC; V gene: TRBV11-2; D gene: TRBD1; J gene: TRBJ2-7; CDR3 length: 17; clone size: .
CDR3 protein: CAISEGLAGAPGETQYF; CDR3 DNA: TGTGCCATCAGTGAGGGACTAGCGGGGGCCCCAGGGGAGACCCAGTACTTC; V gene: TRBV10-3; D gene: TRBD2; J gene: TRBJ2-5; CDR3 length: 17; clone size: .